The table lists the clone carrying this T cell receptor beta chain with a few counts. This specimen comes from a study of patients and donors after allogeneic stem cell transplantation. The CDR3 runs 13 residues. Germline-derived CDR1 and CDR2 are SGHTA and FQGNSA. The V end was cut by 3 bases, the J end by 4 bases, with 9 bases between. From the RT-PCR reads, TCRdb called clonotypes with MiXCR, one entry per CDR3 protein. The sample has approximately 200,000 distinct CDR3 sequences, around two fifths seen once; the top ten hold around a tenth. This chain links TRBV7-2 with TRBJ2-5, with a weak D call TRBD2 (6 bases). The TCR sequence derives from a human donor who was either an allogeneic HSCT recipient or a stem cell or donor lymphocyte infusion donor (not recorded which). It is not recorded whose cells these are; they may come from a transplant donor. Source material: blood, either unsorted or a sorted T cell fraction (not recorded which). The CDR3, as DNA: TGTGCCAGCAGCTTTGCGGGGACAGAGACCCAGTACTTC. Encoded protein: CASSFAGTETQYF. The whole variable domain, remainder taken from reference TRBV7-2 and TRBJ2-5, is GAGVSQSPSNKVTEKGKDVELRCDPISGHTALYWYRQSLGQGLEFLIYFQGNSAPDKSGLPSDRFSAERTGGSVSTLTIQRTQQEDSAVYLCASSFAGTETQYFGPGTRLLVL.